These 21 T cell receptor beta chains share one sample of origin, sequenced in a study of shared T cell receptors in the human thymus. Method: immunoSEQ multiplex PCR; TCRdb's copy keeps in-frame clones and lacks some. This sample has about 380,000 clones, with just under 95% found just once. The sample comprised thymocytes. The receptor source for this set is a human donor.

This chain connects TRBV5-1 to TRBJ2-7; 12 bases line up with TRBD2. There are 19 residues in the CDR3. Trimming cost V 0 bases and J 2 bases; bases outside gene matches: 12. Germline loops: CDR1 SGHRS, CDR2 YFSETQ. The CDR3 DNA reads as TGCGCCAGCAGCTTGGAGGGCCGACTAGCGGGAGTTCATACCTACGAGCAGTACTTC. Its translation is CASSLEGRLAGVHTYEQYF.

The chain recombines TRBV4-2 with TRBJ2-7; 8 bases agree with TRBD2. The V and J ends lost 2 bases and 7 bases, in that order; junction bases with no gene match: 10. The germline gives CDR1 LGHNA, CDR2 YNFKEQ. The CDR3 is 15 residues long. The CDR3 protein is CASSQRQREFEEQYF. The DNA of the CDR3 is TGTGCCAGCAGCCAACGGCAGCGGGAGTTCGAGGAGCAGTACTTC.

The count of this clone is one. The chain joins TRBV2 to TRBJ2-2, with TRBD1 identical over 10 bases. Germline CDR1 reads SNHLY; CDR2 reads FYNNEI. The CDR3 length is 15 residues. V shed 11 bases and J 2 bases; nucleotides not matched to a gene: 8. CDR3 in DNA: TGTGCCCGCCGGGACAGGGGTCTTAACACCGGGGAGCTGTTTTTT. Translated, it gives CARRDRGLNTGELFF.

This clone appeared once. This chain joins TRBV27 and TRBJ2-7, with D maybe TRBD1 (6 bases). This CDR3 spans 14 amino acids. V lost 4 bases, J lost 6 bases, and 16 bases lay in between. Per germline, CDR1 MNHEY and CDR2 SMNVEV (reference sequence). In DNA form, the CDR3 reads TGTGCCAGCAGTTCCTCCCGGGACAAATCCGAGCAGTACTTC. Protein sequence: CASSSSRDKSEQYF.

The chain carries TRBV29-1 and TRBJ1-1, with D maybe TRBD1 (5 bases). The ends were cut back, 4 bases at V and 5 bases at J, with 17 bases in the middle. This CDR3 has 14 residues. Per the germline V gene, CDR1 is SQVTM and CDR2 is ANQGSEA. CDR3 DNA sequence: TGCAGCGTTGTGAGTCAGGGAGGAAGGACTGAAGCTTTCTTT. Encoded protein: CSVVSQGGRTEAFF.

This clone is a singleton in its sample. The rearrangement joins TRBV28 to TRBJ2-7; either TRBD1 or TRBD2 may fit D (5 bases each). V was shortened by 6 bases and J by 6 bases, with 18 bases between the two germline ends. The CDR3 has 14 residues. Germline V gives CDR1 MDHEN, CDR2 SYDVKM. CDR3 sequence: CASSPGTTWCEQYF. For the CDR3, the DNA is TGTGCCAGCAGCCCCGGGACGACATGGTGCGAGCAGTACTTC.

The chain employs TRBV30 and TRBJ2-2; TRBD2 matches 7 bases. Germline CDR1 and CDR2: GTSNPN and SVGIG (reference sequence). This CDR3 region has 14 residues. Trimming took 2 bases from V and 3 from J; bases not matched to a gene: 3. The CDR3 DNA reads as TGTGCCTGGAGTAGGGCGGGAGACACCGGGGAGCTGTTTTTT. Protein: CAWSRAGDTGELFF. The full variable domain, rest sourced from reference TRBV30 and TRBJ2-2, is SQTIHQWPATLVQPVGSPLSLECTVEGTSNPNLYWYRQAAGRGLQLLFYSVGIGQISSEVPQNLSASRPQDRQFILSSKKLLLSDSGFYLCAWSRAGDTGELFFGEGSRLTVL.

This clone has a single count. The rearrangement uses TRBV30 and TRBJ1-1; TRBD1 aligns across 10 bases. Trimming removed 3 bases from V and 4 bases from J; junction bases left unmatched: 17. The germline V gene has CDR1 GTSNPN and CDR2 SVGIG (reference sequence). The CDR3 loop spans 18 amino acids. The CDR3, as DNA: TGTGCCTGGAGGCGTCCCTTGGGACAGGGGACTTCATCCACTGAAGCTTTCTTT. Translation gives CAWRRPLGQGTSSTEAFF. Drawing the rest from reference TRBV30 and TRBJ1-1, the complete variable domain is SQTIHQWPATLVQPVGSPLSLECTVEGTSNPNLYWYRQAAGRGLQLLFYSVGIGQISSEVPQNLSASRPQDRQFILSSKKLLLSDSGFYLCAWRRPLGQGTSSTEAFFGQGTRLTVV.

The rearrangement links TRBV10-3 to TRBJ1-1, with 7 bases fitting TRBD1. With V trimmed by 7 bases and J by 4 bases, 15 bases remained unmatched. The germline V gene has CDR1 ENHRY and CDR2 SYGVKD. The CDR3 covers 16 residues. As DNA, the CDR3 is TGTGCCATCACCTCTACAGGCCCAGGGGGACGCACTGAAGCTTTCTTT. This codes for CAITSTGPGGRTEAFF.

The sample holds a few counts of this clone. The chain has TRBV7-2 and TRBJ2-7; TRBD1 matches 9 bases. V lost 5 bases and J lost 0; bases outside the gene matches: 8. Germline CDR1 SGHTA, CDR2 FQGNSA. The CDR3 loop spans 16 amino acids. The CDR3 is CASSPGTGQSSYEQYF. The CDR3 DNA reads TGTGCCAGCAGCCCGGGGACAGGGCAAAGCTCCTACGAGCAGTACTTC. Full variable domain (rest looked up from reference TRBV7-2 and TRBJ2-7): GAGVSQSPSNKVTEKGKDVELRCDPISGHTALYWYRQSLGQGLEFLIYFQGNSAPDKSGLPSDRFSAERTGGSVSTLTIQRTQQEDSAVYLCASSPGTGQSSYEQYFGPGTRLTVT.

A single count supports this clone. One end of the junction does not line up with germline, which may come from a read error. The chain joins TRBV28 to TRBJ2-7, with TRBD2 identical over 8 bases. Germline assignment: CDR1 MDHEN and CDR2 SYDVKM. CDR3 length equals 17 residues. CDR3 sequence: CASSSYSPRGRSYGQYF. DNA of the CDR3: TGTGCCAGCAGTTCCTACTCCCCGCGCGGGAGGTCCTACGGGCAGTACTTC.

CDR3 bases: TGTGCCAGCACTCCAGGGGGTTGGACCACTGAAGCTTTCTTT. Translating it yields CASTPGGWTTEAFF. The gene calls are TRBV6-1 and TRBJ1-1; 7 positions agree with TRBD1. Unmatched junction bases numbered 9, after V lost 7 bases and J lost 4 bases. In germline, CDR1 is MNHNS, CDR2 SASEGT. The CDR3 length is 14 residues.

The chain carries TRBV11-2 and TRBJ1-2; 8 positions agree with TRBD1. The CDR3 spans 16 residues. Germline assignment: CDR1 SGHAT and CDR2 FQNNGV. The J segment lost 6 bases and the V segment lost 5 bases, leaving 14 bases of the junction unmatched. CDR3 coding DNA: TGTGCCAGCAGCAATCTCCGGCAGGGGGCGCGTCATGGCTACACCTTC. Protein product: CASSNLRQGARHGYTF.

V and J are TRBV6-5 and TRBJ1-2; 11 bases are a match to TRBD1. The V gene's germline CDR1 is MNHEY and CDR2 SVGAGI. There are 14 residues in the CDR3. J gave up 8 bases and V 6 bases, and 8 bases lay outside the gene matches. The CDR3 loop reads CASSQGQGADGYTF. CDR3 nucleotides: TGTGCCAGCAGCCAAGGACAGGGGGCGGACGGCTACACCTTC.

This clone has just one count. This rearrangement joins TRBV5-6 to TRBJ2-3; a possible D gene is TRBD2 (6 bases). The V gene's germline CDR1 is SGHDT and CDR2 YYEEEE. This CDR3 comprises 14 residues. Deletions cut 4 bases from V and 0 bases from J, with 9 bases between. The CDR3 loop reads CASSPGTSTDTQYF. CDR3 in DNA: TGTGCCAGCAGCCCAGGGACTAGCACAGATACGCAGTATTTT.

The CDR3: CASSPQQGRDPYEQYF. In DNA form, the CDR3 reads TGTGCCAGCAGCCCCCAACAGGGGCGAGACCCTTACGAGCAGTACTTC. This rearrangement joins TRBV7-3 to TRBJ2-7, with TRBD1 identical over 7 bases. Germline CDR1 SGHTA, CDR2 FQGTGA. The CDR3 totals 16 residues. V lost 5 bases and J lost 4; bases outside the gene matches: 14.

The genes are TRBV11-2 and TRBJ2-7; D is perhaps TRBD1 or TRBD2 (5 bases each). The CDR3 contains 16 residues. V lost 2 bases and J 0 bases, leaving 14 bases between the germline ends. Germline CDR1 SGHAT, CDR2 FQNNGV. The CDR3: CASSLKEWDHSYEQYF. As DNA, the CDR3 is TGTGCCAGCAGCTTAAAAGAGTGGGACCACTCCTACGAGCAGTACTTC. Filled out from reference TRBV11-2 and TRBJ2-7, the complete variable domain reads EAGVAQSPRYKIIEKRQSVAFWCNPISGHATLYWYQQILGQGPKLLIQFQNNGVVDDSQLPKDRFSAERLKGVDSTLKIQPAKLEDSAVYLCASSLKEWDHSYEQYFGPGTRLTVT.

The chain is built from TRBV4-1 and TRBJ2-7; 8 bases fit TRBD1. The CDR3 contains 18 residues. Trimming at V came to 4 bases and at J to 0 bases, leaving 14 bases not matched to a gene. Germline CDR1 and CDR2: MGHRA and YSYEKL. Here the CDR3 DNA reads TGCGCCAGCAGCCCCTTGCGGGACAGGCCAAGGCCCTCCTACGAGCAGTACTTC. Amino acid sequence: CASSPLRDRPRPSYEQYF.

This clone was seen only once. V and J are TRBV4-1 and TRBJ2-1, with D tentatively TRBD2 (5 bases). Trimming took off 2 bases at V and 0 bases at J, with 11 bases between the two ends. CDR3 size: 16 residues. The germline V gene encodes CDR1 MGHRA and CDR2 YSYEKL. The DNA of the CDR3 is TGCGCCAGCAGCCAATGGAGGCCGAGCTCCTACAATGAGCAGTTCTTC. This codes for CASSQWRPSSYNEQFF.

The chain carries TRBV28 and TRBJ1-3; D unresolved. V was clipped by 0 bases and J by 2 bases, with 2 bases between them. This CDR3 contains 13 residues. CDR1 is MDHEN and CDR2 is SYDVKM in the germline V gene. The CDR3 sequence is CASSLCPGNTIYF. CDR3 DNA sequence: TGTGCCAGCAGTTTATGTCCTGGAAACACCATATATTTT.

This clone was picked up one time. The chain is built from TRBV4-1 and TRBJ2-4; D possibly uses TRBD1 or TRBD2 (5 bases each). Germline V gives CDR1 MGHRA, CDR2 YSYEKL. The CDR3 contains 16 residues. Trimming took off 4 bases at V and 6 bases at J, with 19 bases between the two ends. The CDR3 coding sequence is TGCGCCAGCAGCCCTCTAGGCCCGGGACCGGGAAACATTCAGTACTTC. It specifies CASSPLGPGPGNIQYF.